A selection of T cell receptor beta chains follows, all from one sample in a study of T cell changes during pregnancy in multiple sclerosis. Some clones are missing from TCRdb's copy, which holds only in-frame ones; the method was immunoSEQ multiplex PCR. The sample gives 60,000 to 65,000 clones, approximately 90% of which show up once; roughly 2.6% is in the top ten. The sequencing here drew on peripheral blood, taken in the second trimester of pregnancy. All receptors derive from a female donor in good health, enrolled as a control in a pregnancy study. CDR3s include the opening cysteine and the closing phenylalanine or tryptophan. Size is stated for part of the rows, as once, few or many counts, or as a class when the clone is expanded.

cdr3_length: 10; j_call: TRBJ1-2; clone_size: NA; v_call: TRBV10-3; cdr3_aa: CATHSYGYTF
cdr3_length: 12; j_call: TRBJ2-1; clone_size: NA; v_call: TRBV28; cdr3_aa: CASRLLYNEQFF
cdr3_length: 17; j_call: TRBJ2-2; clone_size: NA; v_call: TRBV4-1; cdr3_aa: CASSQEMHNPATGELFF
cdr3_length: 14; j_call: TRBJ1-1; clone_size: NA; v_call: TRBV6-5; cdr3_aa: CASSYQTSETEAFF
cdr3_length: 13; j_call: TRBJ2-7; clone_size: once; v_call: TRBV29-1; cdr3_aa: CSVGTGVSYEQYF
cdr3_length: 18; j_call: TRBJ2-4; clone_size: NA; v_call: TRBV7-2; cdr3_aa: CASSSRPAGPDAKNIQYF
cdr3_length: 13; j_call: TRBJ2-2; clone_size: NA; v_call: TRBV18; cdr3_aa: CASSSQAGGELFF
cdr3_length: 15; j_call: TRBJ2-2; clone_size: once; v_call: TRBV27; cdr3_aa: CASSEGDRYTGELFF
cdr3_length: 14; j_call: TRBJ1-1; clone_size: NA; v_call: TRBV2; cdr3_aa: CAGTGVASGTEAFF
cdr3_length: 14; j_call: TRBJ2-2; clone_size: NA; v_call: TRBV10-3; cdr3_aa: CAISERTGEGELFF
cdr3_length: 13; j_call: TRBJ2-7; clone_size: once; v_call: TRBV6-5; cdr3_aa: CASSSDRLYEQYF
cdr3_length: 15; j_call: TRBJ1-4; clone_size: NA; v_call: TRBV28; cdr3_aa: CASSFDRGLNEKLFF
cdr3_length: 15; j_call: TRBJ2-5; clone_size: NA; v_call: TRBV2; cdr3_aa: CASSDSYALPETQYF
cdr3_length: 13; j_call: TRBJ1-2; clone_size: NA; v_call: TRBV18; cdr3_aa: CASSPTVLDGYTF
cdr3_length: 14; j_call: TRBJ1-2; clone_size: NA; v_call: TRBV5-1; cdr3_aa: CASSWIRGEDGYTF
cdr3_length: 13; j_call: TRBJ2-7; clone_size: NA; v_call: TRBV28; cdr3_aa: CASIRDRGSEQYF
cdr3_length: 13; j_call: TRBJ2-5; clone_size: NA; v_call: TRBV28; cdr3_aa: CASTEGGWETQYF